These 18 T cell receptor beta chains were sequenced from one sample in a study of T cells after yellow fever vaccination. TCRdb recomputed calls from the 5' RACE reads with MiXCR, one row per CDR3 protein. The table has about 30,000 distinct CDR3 sequences, over 5% seen once. The source material was PBMCs, either bulk or a sorted T-cell subset (CD4+, CD8+, memory, or dextramer-sorted; not recorded which), sampled on the day of the yellow fever booster vaccination. The receptor set was obtained from a man aged 30 to 45 who received the YFV17D yellow fever vaccine.

This clonotype was counted a few times. The chain employs TRBV2 and TRBJ1-3, with D unresolved. CDR3 length: 14 residues. V was clipped by 1 base and J by 4 bases, with 8 bases between them. Germline assignment: CDR1 SNHLY and CDR2 FYNNEI. CDR3 loop: CASSEEAEGNTIYF. Here the CDR3 DNA reads TGTGCCAGCAGTGAAGAGGCCGAAGGAAACACCATATATTTT. Complete variable domain (other parts from reference TRBV2 and TRBJ1-3): EPEVTQTPSHQVTQMGQEVILRCVPISNHLYFYWYRQILGQKVEFLVSFYNNEISEKSEIFDDQFSVERPDGSNFTLKIRSTKLEDSAMYFCASSEEAEGNTIYFGEGSWLTVV.

This clonotype was seen at least ten times. The rearrangement joins TRBV11-2 to TRBJ2-5; tentatively, D is TRBD1 (5 bases). V lost 2 bases to trimming and J lost 1 base, with 11 bases between them. The germline gives CDR1 SGHAT, CDR2 FQNNGV. The CDR3 sequence is 15 residues long. The CDR3 coding sequence is TGTGCCAGCAGCTTACGATGGGGCCTCCAAGAGACCCAGTACTTC. This translates into CASSLRWGLQETQYF.

This clonotype was detected a few times. This sequence joins TRBV2 and TRBJ1-2; D gene unclear. Germline values: CDR1 SNHLY, CDR2 FYNNEI. Trimming stripped 1 base from V and 2 bases from J, with 11 bases between. There are 15 residues in the CDR3. The CDR3 DNA follows: TGTGCCAGCAGTGAAGGGTCCCCATCAAACTATGGCTACACCTTC. This translates into CASSEGSPSNYGYTF.

V and J are TRBV5-1 and TRBJ1-2; TRBD1 might be the D (6 bases). V was cut by 3 bases and J by 8 bases, with 17 bases left in between. The germline V gene encodes CDR1 SGHRS and CDR2 YFSETQ. CDR3 length: 14 amino acids. In DNA, the CDR3 is TGCGCCAGCAGCTCGACTAACAGGGATCCGGGCTACACCTTC. Translating it yields CASSSTNRDPGYTF.

This clonotype has ten or more counts. The chain uses TRBV15 and TRBJ1-4; D might be TRBD1 (6 bases). Trimming removed 0 bases from V and 5 bases from J, with 13 bases in between. The germline V gene has CDR1 LNHNV and CDR2 YYDKDF (reference sequence). The CDR3 loop spans 16 amino acids. The CDR3 loop is CATSREGRQANEKLFF. In DNA form, the CDR3 reads TGTGCCACCAGCAGAGAGGGGAGACAGGCGAATGAAAAACTGTTTTTT.

This clonotype showed up many times. The gene calls are TRBV9 and TRBJ1-3; D unresolved. From germline, CDR1 is SGDLS and CDR2 YYNGEE. Deletions cut 4 bases from V and 0 bases from J, with 14 bases between. The CDR3 runs to 16 residues. CDR3 sequence: CASSFRHGDSGNTIYF. CDR3 bases: TGTGCCAGCAGCTTTCGTCATGGGGACTCTGGAAACACCATATATTTT.

This clonotype has at least ten counts. This chain joins TRBV24-1 and TRBJ1-2, with D possibly TRBD1 on 5 matching bases. The V gene lost 4 bases and the J gene lost 4 bases, with 9 bases spanning the gap. The germline gives CDR1 KGHDR, CDR2 SFDVKD. The CDR3 totals 13 residues. CDR3 loop: CATSEGRTYGYTF. The CDR3 nucleotides are TGTGCCACCAGTGAGGGACGGACCTATGGCTACACCTTC.

This clonotype has at least ten counts. The chain combines TRBV6-1 with TRBJ2-7; 7 bases are a match to TRBD2. The CDR3 runs 15 residues. Germline V gene sequence: CDR1 MNHNS, CDR2 SASEGT. The J segment lost 0 bases and the V segment lost 7 bases, leaving 9 bases of the junction unmatched. CDR3 region: CASNLTKRDSYEQYF. The CDR3 DNA reads as TGTGCCAGCAACCTGACTAAGCGGGACTCCTACGAGCAGTACTTC.

This clonotype was picked up many times. V usage is TRBV6-2 or TRBV6-3 and J usage is TRBJ2-2; no reliable D call. The CDR3 spans 15 residues. Trimming took 0 bases from V and 6 from J, leaving 11 bases between them. Germline CDR1 MNHEY, CDR2 SVGEGT. CDR3 in amino acids: CASSYSSVVPGELFF. DNA for the CDR3: TGTGCCAGCAGTTACTCGTCAGTGGTCCCCGGGGAGCTGTTTTTT.

There are many counts of this clonotype. V gene TRBV28 combines with J gene TRBJ1-1; D gene uncertain. V was shortened by 7 bases and J by 7 bases, with 19 bases between the two germline ends. CDR1 and CDR2 from the germline V gene are MDHEN and SYDVKM. CDR3 length: 14 amino acids. CDR3 nucleotide sequence: TGTGCCAGCATTCTCCCCGAGGGTAGGAGTGAAGCTTTCTTT. It specifies CASILPEGRSEAFF.

This clonotype appeared a few times. V is TRBV12-3 or TRBV12-4 and J is TRBJ1-5, with a weak D call TRBD1 (6 bases). The CDR3 contains 13 residues. V lost 8 bases and J 7 bases, leaving 15 bases between the germline ends. CDR3 sequence: CASGQGQHQPQHF. Written as DNA, the CDR3 is TGTGCCAGCGGCCAGGGGCAACACCAGCCCCAGCATTTT.

A word on this clonotype: A much larger clone differs from this one at a single base, so this may be a read error. The gene calls are TRBV15 and TRBJ2-5; TRBD1 or TRBD2 may be the D gene (5 bases each). In germline, CDR1 is LNHNV, CDR2 YYDKDF (reference sequence). The CDR3 spans 14 residues. The V gene lost 4 bases and the J gene lost 5 bases, with 14 bases spanning the gap. The DNA for the CDR3 is TGTGCCACCAGCATCGGGACCGCACACGAGACCCAGTACTTC. Encoded protein: CATSIGTAHETQYF.

This chain uses TRBV20-1 with TRBJ2-5, with D tentatively TRBD2 (7 bases). The germline V gene has CDR1 DFQATT and CDR2 SNEGSKA (reference sequence). The CDR3 length is 14 residues. V shed 6 bases and J shed 5 bases, with 19 bases lying between them. The CDR3 bases are TGCAGTGCCTCGATGTGGGGGAGGGGGGAGACCCAGTACTTC. Translating gives CSASMWGRGETQYF.

This clonotype was observed at least ten times. The chain carries TRBV2 and TRBJ2-5; D gene unclear. The CDR3 is 13 residues long. Germline V gene sequence: CDR1 SNHLY, CDR2 FYNNEI. V lost 9 bases, J lost 4 bases, and 15 bases lay in between. In DNA, the CDR3 is TGTGCCAGTCTGCTAGACGCTTTAGAGACCCAGTACTTC. It yields the protein CASLLDALETQYF.

This clonotype was seen more than once but under ten times. V and J are TRBV20-1 and TRBJ2-7; 9 bases are a match to TRBD1. Losses at the gene ends were 0 bases for V and 6 bases for J; bases not matched to a gene: 9. Germline V gene sequence: CDR1 DFQATT, CDR2 SNEGSKA (reference sequence). CDR3 size: 15 residues. DNA of the CDR3: TGCAGTGCTAGAGATCCGGGACAGGGCGTCCTCGAGCAGTACTTC. This translates into CSARDPGQGVLEQYF.

The table lists this clonotype with many counts. The V gene is TRBV3-1, the J gene TRBJ1-5, with D maybe TRBD1 (5 bases). The CDR3 length is 14 residues. Germline CDR1 reads LGHDT; CDR2 reads YNNKEL (reference sequence). The V and J ends lost 1 base and 6 bases respectively, with 10 bases between them. The CDR3 bases are TGTGCCAGCAGCCAAGGACAGCCGGGTCAGCCCCAGCATTTT. Translation gives CASSQGQPGQPQHF.

Many counts were recorded for this clonotype. The chain couples TRBV4-3 to TRBJ2-5, with TRBD2 matching over 13 bases. The germline CDR1 and CDR2 sequences are LGHNA and YSLEER. V was pared by 3 bases and J by 5 bases, with 6 bases of the junction left unmatched. The CDR3 covers 16 residues. The CDR3 loop is CASSQGWTSGSETQYF. The DNA for the CDR3 is TGCGCCAGCAGCCAGGGCTGGACTAGCGGGAGTGAGACCCAGTACTTC.

This clonotype was detected ten times or more. The rearrangement links TRBV4-2 to TRBJ2-7; 9 bases map to TRBD1. Germline CDR1 is LGHNA and CDR2 is YNFKEQ. V lost 5 bases to trimming and J lost 3 bases; unmatched junction nucleotides: 11. This CDR3 comprises 16 residues. CDR3: CASSTSTGGSNYEQYF. In DNA form, the CDR3 reads TGTGCCAGCAGCACCTCCACAGGGGGCTCAAACTACGAGCAGTACTTC.